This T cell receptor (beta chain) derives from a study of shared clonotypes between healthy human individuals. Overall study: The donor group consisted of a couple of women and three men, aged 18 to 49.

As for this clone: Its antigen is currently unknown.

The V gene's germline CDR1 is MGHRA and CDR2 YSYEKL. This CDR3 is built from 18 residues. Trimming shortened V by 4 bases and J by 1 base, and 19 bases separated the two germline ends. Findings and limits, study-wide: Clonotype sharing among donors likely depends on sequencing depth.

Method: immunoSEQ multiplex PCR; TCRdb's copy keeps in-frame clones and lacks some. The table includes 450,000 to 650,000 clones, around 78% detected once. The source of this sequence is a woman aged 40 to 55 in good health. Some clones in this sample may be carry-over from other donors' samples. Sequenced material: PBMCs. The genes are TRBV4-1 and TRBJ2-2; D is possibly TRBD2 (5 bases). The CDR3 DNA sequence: TGCGCCAGCAGCCCATACACCCTACGAGGGCAGAACACCGGGGAGCTGTTTTTT. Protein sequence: CASSPYTLRGQNTGELFF.